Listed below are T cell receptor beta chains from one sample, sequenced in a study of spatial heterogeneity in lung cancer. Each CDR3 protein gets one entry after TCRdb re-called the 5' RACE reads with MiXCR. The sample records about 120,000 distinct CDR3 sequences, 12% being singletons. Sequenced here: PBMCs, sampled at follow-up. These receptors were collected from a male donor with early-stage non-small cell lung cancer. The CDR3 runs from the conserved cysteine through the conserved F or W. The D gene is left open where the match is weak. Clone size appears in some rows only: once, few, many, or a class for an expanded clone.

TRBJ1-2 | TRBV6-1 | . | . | CASMAGTAANYGYTF | TGTGCCAGCATGGCGGGGACCGCTGCTAACTATGGCTACACCTTC
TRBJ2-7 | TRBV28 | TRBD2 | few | CASSRYGVAGSSYEQYF | TGTGCCAGCAGCCGTTATGGAGTAGCGGGATCTTCCTACGAGCAGTACTTC
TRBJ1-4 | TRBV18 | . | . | CASSPPQRADEKLFF | TGTGCCAGCTCACCACCGCAGAGGGCGGATGAAAAACTGTTTTTT
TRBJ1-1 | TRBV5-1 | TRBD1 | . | CASSLRSYDRAGTEAFF | TGCGCCAGCAGCTTGAGGTCGTATGACAGGGCGGGCACTGAAGCTTTCTTT
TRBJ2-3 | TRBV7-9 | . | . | CASSSMASRADTQYF | TGTGCCAGCAGTTCTATGGCTAGCAGGGCAGATACGCAGTATTTT
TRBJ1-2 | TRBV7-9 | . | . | CASTNLLAANYGYTF | TGTGCCAGCACCAACTTATTAGCAGCAAACTATGGCTACACCTTC
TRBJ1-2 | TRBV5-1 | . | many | CASSLGSTGGYTF | TGCGCCAGCAGCTTGGGGTCTACAGGTGGCTACACCTTC
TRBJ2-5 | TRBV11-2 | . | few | CASSLAGAMYQETQYF | TGTGCCAGCAGCTTAGCGGGGGCCATGTACCAAGAGACCCAGTACTTC
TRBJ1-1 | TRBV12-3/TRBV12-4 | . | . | CASSLGQGMTEAFF | TGTGCCAGCAGTTTAGGGCAGGGTATGACTGAAGCTTTTTTT
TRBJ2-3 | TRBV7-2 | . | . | CASSLGGADTDTQYF | TGTGCCAGCAGCTTAGGAGGGGCCGACACAGATACGCAGTATTTT
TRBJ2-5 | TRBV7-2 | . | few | CASSQGSGALRETQYF | TGTGCCAGCAGCCAGGGGAGCGGCGCGCTTAGGGAGACCCAGTACTTC
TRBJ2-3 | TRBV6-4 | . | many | CASSDRRTDTQYF | TGTGCCAGCAGTGATCGGAGGACAGATACGCAGTATTTT
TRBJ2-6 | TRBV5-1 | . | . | CASSGGRSSGANVLTF | TGCGCCAGCAGCGGGGGACGGTCCTCTGGGGCCAACGTCCTGACTTTC
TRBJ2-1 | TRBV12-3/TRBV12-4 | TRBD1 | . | CASRRTGGNYEQFF | TGTGCCAGCAGACGGACAGGGGGCAACTATGAGCAGTTCTTC
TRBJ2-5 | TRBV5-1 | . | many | CASSLSWGETQYF | TGCGCCAGCAGCTTGTCCTGGGGGGAGACCCAGTACTTC
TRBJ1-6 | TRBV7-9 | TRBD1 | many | CASSLSGQGNSPLHF | TGTGCCAGCAGCTTATCTGGACAGGGAAATTCACCCCTCCACTTT
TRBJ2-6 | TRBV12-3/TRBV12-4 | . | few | CASRTTNSGANVLTF | TGTGCCAGCAGGACGACTAACTCTGGGGCCAACGTCCTGACTTTC
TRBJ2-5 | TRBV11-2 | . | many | CASSFSDSAETQYF | TGTGCCAGCAGCTTCTCGGACAGTGCAGAGACCCAGTACTTC
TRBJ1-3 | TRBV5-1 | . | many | CASSMTVQRGGNTIYF | TGCGCCAGCAGCATGACAGTGCAGCGGGGAGGAAACACCATATATTTT
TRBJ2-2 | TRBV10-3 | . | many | CAISGGGELFF | TGTGCCATCAGTGGTGGCGGGGAGCTGTTTTTT
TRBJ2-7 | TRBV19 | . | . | CASSLTTGPEQYF | TGTGCCAGTAGTCTCACCACGGGGCCCGAGCAGTACTTC
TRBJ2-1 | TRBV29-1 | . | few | CSVERNGDEQFF | TGCAGCGTTGAAAGGAACGGTGATGAGCAGTTCTTC
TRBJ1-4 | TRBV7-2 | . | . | CASSSRRQKLFF | TGTGCCAGCAGCTCCCGGAGACAGAAACTGTTTTTT
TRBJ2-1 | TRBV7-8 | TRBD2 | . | CASSLASPGGRGNEQFF | TGTGCCAGCAGCTTAGCGAGTCCGGGGGGGCGTGGCAATGAGCAGTTCTTC
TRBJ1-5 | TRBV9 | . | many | CASSVTADSNQPQHF | TGTGCCAGCAGCGTGACCGCGGACAGCAATCAGCCCCAGCATTTT
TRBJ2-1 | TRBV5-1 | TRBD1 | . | CASGQATYNEQFF | TGCGCCAGCGGACAGGCCACCTACAATGAGCAATTCTTC
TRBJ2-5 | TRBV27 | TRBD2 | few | CASRRGLGGGETQYF | TGTGCCAGCCGTAGGGGTCTGGGCGGGGGTGAGACCCAGTACTTC
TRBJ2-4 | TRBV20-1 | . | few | CSASIRQGAKNIQYF | TGCAGTGCTAGCATCAGGCAAGGGGCCAAAAACATTCAGTACTTC
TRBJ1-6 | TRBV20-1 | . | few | CSGRGPNSPLHF | TGCAGTGGCAGAGGGCCCAATTCACCCCTCCACTTT
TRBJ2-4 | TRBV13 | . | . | CASSLRQRVNIQYF | TGTGCCAGCAGCTTAAGGCAGAGGGTAAACATTCAGTACTTC
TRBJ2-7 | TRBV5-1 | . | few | CASSLAQLSYEQYF | TGCGCCAGCAGCTTGGCACAGCTCTCCTACGAGCAGTACTTC
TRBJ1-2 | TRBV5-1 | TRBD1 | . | CASSLDGTGDGYTF | TGCGCCAGCAGCTTGGATGGGACAGGAGATGGCTACACCTTC
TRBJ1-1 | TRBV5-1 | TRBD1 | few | CASSSGLVGTASIRGNTEAFF | TGCGCCAGCAGCTCGGGTCTGGTCGGGACAGCATCTATACGCGGGAACACTGAAGCTTTCTTT
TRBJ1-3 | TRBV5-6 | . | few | CASSLTFTAGNTIYF | TGTGCCAGCAGCTTGACTTTCACGGCGGGAAACACCATATATTTT
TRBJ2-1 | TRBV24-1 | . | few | CATSDAANNEQFF | TGTGCCACCAGTGACGCTGCTAACAATGAGCAGTTCTTC
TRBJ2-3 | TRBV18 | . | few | CASSGLRGGTDTQYF | TGTGCCAGCTCAGGCCTGAGAGGGGGCACAGATACGCAGTATTTT
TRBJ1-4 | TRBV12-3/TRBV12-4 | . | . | CASSFGSRNEKLFF | TGTGCCAGCAGTTTTGGGAGTAGGAATGAAAAACTGTTTTTT
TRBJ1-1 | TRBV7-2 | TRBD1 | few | CASSLGPRQGGSTEAFF | TGTGCCAGCAGCTTGGGGCCCCGACAGGGCGGGAGCACTGAAGCTTTCTTT
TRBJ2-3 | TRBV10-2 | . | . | CASTGASGPDTQYF | TGCGCCAGCACGGGGGCTAGTGGCCCAGATACGCAGTATTTT
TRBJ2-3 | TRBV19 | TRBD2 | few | CASSSTRTSGADTQYF | TGTGCCAGTAGTTCCACTCGGACTAGCGGAGCAGATACGCAGTATTTT
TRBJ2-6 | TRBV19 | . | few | CASSQQGPGANVLTF | TGTGCCAGTAGCCAACAGGGTCCTGGGGCCAACGTCCTGACTTTC
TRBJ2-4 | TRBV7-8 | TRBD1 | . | CASSLVVTGGIQYF | TGTGCCAGCAGCTTAGTTGTCACAGGGGGCATTCAGTACTTC
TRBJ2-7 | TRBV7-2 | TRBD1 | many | CASSSGQGAREQYF | TGTGCCAGCAGCTCGGGACAGGGGGCGCGGGAGCAGTACTTC